These 15 T cell receptor beta chains were all obtained from the same sample, sequenced in a study of shared clonotypes between healthy human individuals. The assay was immunoSEQ multiplex PCR, and TCRdb's table has in-frame clones only and misses some. The table includes 800,000 or so clones, just over 95% detected once. It was CD45RO-negative cells, positively selected for CCR7, that made up naive CD8 cells, with terminally differentiated effector memory CD45RA+ cells excluded. Specimen: naive CD8+ T cells sorted from blood. Source of these receptors: a man aged 25-45 years in good health.

This CDR3 is CASSAQGAPGLGTDTQYF. The CDR3 DNA follows: TGTGCCAGCAGCGCCCAGGGGGCGCCGGGGTTGGGCACAGATACGCAGTATTTT. This chain uses TRBV9 with TRBJ2-3; 8 nucleotides match TRBD1. V lost 3 bases, J lost 1 base, and 13 bases stayed unmatched. The CDR3 sequence is 18 residues long. Germline CDR1 reads SGDLS; CDR2 reads YYNGEE. Complete variable domain (other parts from reference TRBV9 and TRBJ2-3): DSGVTQTPKHLITATGQRVTLRCSPRSGDLSVYWYQQSLDQGLQFLIQYYNGEERAKGNILERFSAQQFPDLHSELNLSSLELGDSALYFCASSAQGAPGLGTDTQYFGPGTRLTVL.

This clone occurred once. The rearrangement links TRBV19 to TRBJ2-7; D remains ambiguous. Trimming left V 5 bases short and J 2 bases short, with 16 bases between. Per germline, CDR1 LNHDA and CDR2 SQIVND (reference sequence). The CDR3 extends over 15 amino acids. CDR3 amino acids: CASSEDLLGTYEQYF. CDR3 nucleotides: TGTGCCAGTAGTGAGGACCTCCTAGGAACCTACGAGCAGTACTTC.

The gene calls are TRBV29-1 and TRBJ2-7, with TRBD1 matching over 9 bases. The junction had 6 bases not matched to a gene; V was cut back by 6 bases and J by 3 bases. CDR3 length: 13 amino acids. Germline V gives CDR1 SQVTM, CDR2 ANQGSEA. In DNA form, the CDR3 reads TGCAGCGTCACTAAGACAGGGGGCTACGAGCAGTACTTC. Its protein is CSVTKTGGYEQYF.

The chain employs TRBV10-2 and TRBJ2-1; 9 bases are a match to TRBD2. The germline V gene encodes CDR1 WSHSY and CDR2 SAAADI. The CDR3 covers 13 residues. With 5 bases clipped from V and 8 bases from J, the junction kept 4 bases outside the gene matches. The CDR3 region has the DNA TGCGCCAGCAGTATTAGCGGGAGTCATGAGCAGTTCTTC. It is translated as CASSISGSHEQFF.

The J gene is TRBJ2-2, the V gene TRBV11-2, with 8 bases fitting TRBD2. Germline loops: CDR1 SGHAT, CDR2 FQNNGV. After removal of 5 bases from V and 5 bases from J, the junction contained 16 bases not matched to a gene. The CDR3 sequence is 18 residues long. The CDR3 loop is CASSLPPTGGPRTGELFF. CDR3 DNA sequence: TGTGCCAGCAGCCTTCCCCCGACGGGAGGGCCTCGGACCGGGGAGCTGTTTTTT.

V and J are TRBV2 and TRBJ2-1; TRBD2 matches at 8 bases. The CDR3 loop spans 18 amino acids. The germline gives CDR1 SNHLY, CDR2 FYNNEI. The junction had 20 bases not matched to a gene; V was cut back by 6 bases and J by 7 bases. CDR3 nucleotides: TGTGCCAGCAGAGGGAGCCCCTACGAGCGGGAGCCCGGAAATGAGCAGTTCTTC. Translation gives CASRGSPYEREPGNEQFF.

This clone was seen a handful of times. This chain links TRBV7-9 with TRBJ2-3; D is unresolved. Between the trimmed V and J ends, which lost 0 bases and 4 bases, there was a span of 2 bases. Germline loops: CDR1 SEHNR, CDR2 FQNEAQ (reference sequence). The CDR3 totals 12 residues. CDR3 nucleotide sequence: TGTGCCAGCAGCTTAGCCCCAGATACGCAGTATTTT. It is translated as CASSLAPDTQYF. Drawing the rest from reference TRBV7-9 and TRBJ2-3, the complete variable domain is DTGVSQNPRHKITKRGQNVTFRCDPISEHNRLYWYRQTLGQGPEFLTYFQNEAQLEKSRLLSDRFSAERPKGSFSTLEIQRTEQGDSAMYLCASSLAPDTQYFGPGTRLTVL.

V and J are TRBV11-2 and TRBJ2-3; 7 bases are shared with TRBD2. CDR3 length: 18 amino acids. V lost 2 bases and J lost 2; bases outside the gene matches: 13. Per germline, CDR1 SGHAT and CDR2 FQNNGV. The CDR3 region is CASSLPLAGVPYTDTQYF. CDR3 bases: TGTGCCAGCAGCTTACCACTGGCGGGAGTCCCTTACACAGATACGCAGTATTTT.

This chain joins TRBV19 and TRBJ2-4; perhaps TRBD2 as D (5 bases). Trimming stripped 4 bases from V and 2 bases from J, with 18 bases between. The length of the CDR3 is 17 residues. Germline CDR1 and CDR2: LNHDA and SQIVND (reference sequence). The CDR3 bases are TGTGCCAGTAGTACCACTTGGGCCAGCGGTACCAAAAACATTCAGTACTTC. Encoded protein: CASSTTWASGTKNIQYF.

The V call is TRBV28, the J call TRBJ2-7; D unclear. With 5 bases removed from V and 1 base from J, the gap between germline ends came to 9 bases. This CDR3 is built from 13 residues. CDR1 and CDR2 (germline): MDHEN, SYDVKM. The CDR3 DNA sequence: TGTGCCAGCAGTGAAAGGATTTCCTACGAGCAGTACTTC. This encodes CASSERISYEQYF.

The chain has TRBV5-6 and TRBJ1-2; D unresolved. CDR1 and CDR2 (germline): SGHDT, YYEEEE. The CDR3 contains 14 residues. The V end was cut by 0 bases, the J end by 6 bases, with 12 bases between. CDR3 in amino acids: CASSLGDIVDGYTF. DNA for the CDR3: TGTGCCAGCAGCTTGGGTGACATAGTCGATGGCTACACCTTC. Looking up the rest from reference TRBV5-6 and TRBJ1-2 gives the full variable domain: DAGVTQSPTHLIKTRGQQVTLRCSPKSGHDTVSWYQQALGQGPQFIFQYYEEEERQRGNFPDRFSGHQFPNYSSELNVNALLLGDSALYLCASSLGDIVDGYTFGSGTRLTVV.

The chain uses TRBV27 and TRBJ2-7, with TRBD2 matching over 9 bases. Germline trimming cut 3 bases from V and 3 bases from J; bases unmatched to any gene: 12. The CDR3 consists of 17 residues. CDR1 and CDR2 (germline): MNHEY, SMNVEV (reference sequence). The CDR3 DNA reads TGTGCCAGCAGTTTTAAACTGGACTTAGCGGGGGACTACGAGCAGTACTTC. Protein product: CASSFKLDLAGDYEQYF.

This clone was detected only once. This chain links TRBV2 with TRBJ2-7; 11 bases agree with TRBD1. Trimming at V came to 9 bases and at J to 5 bases, leaving 3 bases not matched to a gene. Germline CDR1 reads SNHLY; CDR2 reads FYNNEI. The CDR3 contains 12 residues. The CDR3 DNA is TGTGCCAGGGGACAGGGGGAGAACGAGCAGTACTTC. Translating gives CARGQGENEQYF.

The chain recombines TRBV12-5 with TRBJ2-3, with 9 bases identical to TRBD1. The junction had 20 bases not matched to a gene; V was cut back by 2 bases and J by 2 bases. This CDR3 contains 21 residues. The germline CDR1 and CDR2 sequences are LGHNT and FRNRAP. The CDR3 sequence is CASGLTPGQGRFGRLTDTQYF. The CDR3 DNA reads TGTGCTAGTGGTTTGACACCGGGACAGGGTAGGTTCGGGCGGCTCACAGATACGCAGTATTTT. Using reference TRBV12-5 and TRBJ2-3 for the parts outside the CDR3, the full variable domain is DARVTQTPRHKVTEMGQEVTMRCQPILGHNTVFWYRQTMMQGLELLAYFRNRAPLDDSGMPKDRFSAEMPDATLATLKIQPSEPRDSAVYFCASGLTPGQGRFGRLTDTQYFGPGTRLTVL.

The genes are TRBV11-2 and TRBJ2-7; 8 bases are a match to TRBD1. From germline, CDR1 is SGHAT and CDR2 FQNNGV. Losses at the gene ends were 1 base for V and 7 bases for J; bases not matched to a gene: 6. The CDR3 has 14 amino acids. The CDR3 loop is CASSLGTGMWEQYF. CDR3 DNA: TGTGCCAGCAGCTTAGGGACAGGGATGTGGGAGCAGTACTTC.